The entry below gives a single TCR beta chain sequence along with its context. This clone showed up just once. The target of this receptor is not known. One base away there is no much larger clone; base qualities are not given. The CDR3, cysteine through phenylalanine, is 15 amino acids long. Of the read, only the CDR3 DNA is kept; its 45 bases are in frame from base 1. Via the germline V gene, CDR1 is SGHTA and CDR2 FQGTGA. Trimming accounts for 3 bases at V and 4 bases at J, while the number of junction bases matched to no gene is 6. TRB sequencing was run on genomic DNA with either the immunoSEQ assay at survey resolution or the hsTCRB kit. Concerning the study's data processing: The immunoSEQ software was used for initial read processing, and the LymphoSeq R package was used for repertoire analyses. For each TRB dataset, clonality was calculated as 1 minus normalized Shannon entropy, and the Gini coefficient was computed as well. Phenotypes of unsorted samples were inferred by mapping TRB sequences from sorted subsets of the recipient or donor onto unsorted samples of the same recipient. The table was pulled from immuneACCESS by TCRdb, which kept in-frame rearrangements only. Such tables lose some clones; where checked, under half of the loss comes from unresolved V genes, and the rest has no known cause. That table furnishes V, J and clone size, whereas the DNA furnished D and trimming. The sample profile shows under 75,000 clones; 90% to 95% of them were found once. About 3% of the sample is in the top ten clones.

The data were taken from a study of T cells after posttransplantation cyclophosphamide (dated by TCRdb to about 2016). Study-level background: The study tracked T cell repertoire reconstitution by TRB sequencing after myeloablative bone marrow transplantation using posttransplantation cyclophosphamide as GVHD prophylaxis. Blood from all 30 or so PTCy patients with 1-year posttransplant specimens was subjected to TRB sequencing. Because TRA and TRB clonality correlated tightly in 10 or so samples, later TCR analyses were limited to TRB. In 3 patients, TRB sequencing was also performed on up to about 3 more blood samples taken 2 to 5.2 years after transplant, and in several patients, pretransplant blood was also TRB-sequenced. Public TRB sequences were searched against a database of over 3,600 sequences associated with responses to pathogens, tumor antigens, self-antigens and alloantigens. Antigen receptor sequencing covered samples from a few dozen PTCy-treated patients and around 16 of their related bone marrow donors.

Peripheral blood samples were provided by related bone marrow donors on the day of marrow donation. Peripheral blood and bone marrow mononuclear cells were isolated by Ficoll-Hypaque density centrifugation and cryopreserved. Study-wide findings and limitations: Donor-recipient similarity was low at 1-2 months but rose over the first year, and later blood repertoires were often dominated by donor CD8+ memory clones. Across the roughly 40 patients, TRB clonality was highly associated with recipient CMV seropositivity and CMV reactivation, and diversity with PTCy was similar to that in the CNI/methotrexate controls. The TRB repertoires of T cells infiltrating skin or GI tract showed only limited overlap with the TRB repertoires of T cells in blood.

The sequencing input was PBMCs. The rearrangement combines TRBV7-3 with TRBJ2-1; 7 bases in between match TRBD1. This TCR was recovered from a woman aged 25-40 years in good health and a related stem cell transplant donor. The CDR3 region has the sequence CASSFDRQGYNEQFF. The DNA reads TGTGCCAGCAGCTTCGATCGACAGGGTTACAATGAGCAGTTCTTC.